One sample yielded the 25 T cell receptor beta chains listed below, sequenced in a study of blood T cell repertoires in COVID-19. Produced via immunoSEQ multiplex PCR; TCRdb's table is partial and in-frame only. The table includes a few hundred thousand clones, roughly 84% detected once. Source material: peripheral blood. The origin of the receptors is a man aged 45 to 65 with active or convalescent COVID-19.

The chain is built from TRBV3-1 (or the pseudogene TRBV3-2) and TRBJ2-4; D not resolved. The germline CDR1 and CDR2 sequences are LGHDT and YNNKEL (reference sequence). The ends were cut back, 0 bases at V and 0 bases at J, with 12 bases in the middle. The CDR3 totals 17 residues. This CDR3 is CASSQDRSPIAKNIQYF. DNA for the CDR3: TGTGCCAGCAGCCAAGATAGGAGTCCCATAGCCAAAAACATTCAGTACTTC.

The chain has TRBV6-1 and TRBJ1-5; D perhaps matches TRBD1 (6 bases). Trimming took off 4 bases at V and 2 bases at J, with 24 bases between the two ends. This CDR3 has 19 amino acids. The V gene's germline CDR1 is MNHNS and CDR2 SASEGT. CDR3 coding DNA: TGTGCCAGCAGTGGACAACGGGACACCGGTTTTGGGGGCAATCAGCCCCAGCATTTT. Its protein is CASSGQRDTGFGGNQPQHF.

The chain links TRBV27 to TRBJ2-6; D not resolved. This CDR3 is 15 amino acids long. V lost 4 bases, J lost 0 bases, and 7 bases lay in between. In germline, CDR1 is MNHEY, CDR2 SMNVEV (reference sequence). The CDR3 DNA sequence: TGTGCCAGCAGTTCTCTTCTCTCTGGGGCCAACGTCCTGACTTTC. Protein: CASSSLLSGANVLTF.

V is TRBV2 and J is TRBJ2-5; D remains ambiguous. The V and J ends lost 7 bases and 2 bases respectively, with 5 bases between them. Per germline, CDR1 SNHLY and CDR2 FYNNEI. The CDR3 is 11 residues long. CDR3 nucleotides: TGTGCCAGCAACCAGCAAGAGACCCAGTACTTC. Its protein product is CASNQQETQYF.

The J gene is TRBJ1-5, the V gene TRBV6-5; D is unclear. V was cut by 2 bases and J by 7 bases, with 9 bases left in between. CDR3 size: 13 residues. The germline gives CDR1 MNHEY, CDR2 SVGAGI. This CDR3 reads CASSYTGIQPQHF. The CDR3 nucleotides are TGTGCCAGCAGTTACACGGGGATCCAGCCCCAGCATTTT.

This clone was detected once. In DNA, the CDR3 is TGTGCCAGCAGCTTCCAAGACAGGGGTGGTTACGAGCAGTACTTC. Translating it yields CASSFQDRGGYEQYF. This rearrangement joins TRBV7-9 to TRBJ2-7; 8 bases are shared with TRBD1. Germline V gene data show CDR1 as SEHNR and CDR2 as FQNEAQ (reference sequence). The CDR3 sequence is 15 residues long. J gave up 4 bases and V 3 bases, and 8 bases lay outside the gene matches.

Only one count was recorded for this clone. The chain couples TRBV18 to TRBJ2-7; TRBD1 might be the D (6 bases). V was cut by 3 bases and J by 10 bases, with 16 bases left in between. CDR1 is KGHSH, CDR2 LQKENI, per germline. This CDR3 has 13 amino acids. CDR3 bases: TGTGCCAGCTCACCGTCGGCAGGGGCTTCCCAGTACTTC. Residues: CASSPSAGASQYF.

The chain combines TRBV19 with TRBJ2-7; 9 bases match TRBD1. The J segment lost 7 bases and the V segment lost 6 bases, leaving 7 bases of the junction unmatched. Germline V lookup: CDR1 LNHDA, CDR2 SQIVND (reference sequence). The CDR3 is 13 amino acids. The CDR3 DNA sequence: TGTGCCAGTAGGGGACAGGGAAGGGAAGAGCAGTACTTC. As protein: CASRGQGREEQYF.

The CDR3 sequence: CASSFDRLFNQPQHF. The CDR3 DNA is TGTGCCAGCAGCTTCGACAGGTTATTCAATCAGCCCCAGCATTTT. This chain joins TRBV7-8 and TRBJ1-5; maybe TRBD1 (6 bases). This CDR3 contains 15 residues. Trimming cost V 3 bases and J 3 bases, with 12 bases left between them. Germline loops: CDR1 SGHVS, CDR2 FQNEAQ.

CDR3 DNA sequence: TGTGCCAGCAGCCCTAGCGGGGGCGACGAGCAGTACTTC. Its protein is CASSPSGGDEQYF. The chain combines TRBV13 with TRBJ2-7; 10 bases align to TRBD2. The CDR3 has 13 amino acids. CDR1 PRHDT and CDR2 FYEKMQ come from the germline V gene (reference sequence). Trimming took 5 bases from V and 5 from J; bases not matched to a gene: 3.

The sample holds one count of this clone. This chain uses TRBV19 with TRBJ2-1; the match to TRBD2 covers 7 bases. The germline CDR1 and CDR2 sequences are LNHDA and SQIVND (reference sequence). CDR3 length: 15 amino acids. V lost 4 bases and J lost 0; bases outside the gene matches: 3. In DNA form, the CDR3 reads TGTGCCAGTAGTAGCGGGAGCTACTCCTACAATGAGCAGTTCTTC. This gives the protein CASSSGSYSYNEQFF. Looking up the rest from reference TRBV19 and TRBJ2-1 gives the full variable domain: DGGITQSPKYLFRKEGQNVTLSCEQNLNHDAMYWYRQDPGQGLRLIYYSQIVNDFQKGDIAEGYSVSREKKESFPLTVTSAQKNPTAFYLCASSSGSYSYNEQFFGPGTRLTVL.

The chain joins TRBV24-1 to TRBJ1-1, with 7 bases aligning to TRBD1. V shed 9 bases, J shed 2 bases, and the junction held 2 bases outside the gene matches. This CDR3 is built from 12 residues. Germline V gene sequence: CDR1 KGHDR, CDR2 SFDVKD. CDR3 nucleotide sequence: TGTGCCACCCGGGACAGCAACACTGAAGCTTTCTTT. Its protein product is CATRDSNTEAFF.

The CDR3, as DNA: TGTGCCAGCGTTGAACTTAGCAATCAGCCCCAGCATTTT. It specifies CASVELSNQPQHF. The chain is built from TRBV6-5 and TRBJ1-5, with D unresolved. The CDR3 runs 13 residues. V was pared by 8 bases and J by 0 bases, with 8 bases between. Germline values: CDR1 MNHEY, CDR2 SVGAGI.

V is TRBV6-6 and J is TRBJ2-5, with D perhaps TRBD1 (5 bases). Trimming took 5 bases from V and 5 from J, leaving 12 bases between them. The germline gives CDR1 MNHNY, CDR2 SVGAGI (reference sequence). The CDR3 is 13 amino acids. CDR3 nucleotide sequence: TGTGCCAGCAGTCGGACAATCCGCGAGACCCAGTACTTC. As protein: CASSRTIRETQYF.

The rearrangement uses TRBV25-1 and TRBJ2-2; no clear D gene. CDR3 length: 13 amino acids. Trimming pared 7 bases from V and 0 bases from J, leaving 6 bases between. The germline V gene has CDR1 MGHDK and CDR2 SYGVNS. The CDR3 coding sequence is TGTGCCAGCACGGCGGCGAACACCGGGGAGCTGTTTTTT. Its protein is CASTAANTGELFF.

The V call is TRBV27, the J call TRBJ2-6, with D perhaps matching TRBD2 (5 bases). V was pared by 5 bases and J by 1 base, with 9 bases between. This CDR3 is built from 15 residues. The germline V gene encodes CDR1 MNHEY and CDR2 SMNVEV (reference sequence). CDR3 sequence reads: CASSAGGSGANVLTF. DNA of the CDR3: TGTGCCAGCAGTGCTGGCGGGTCTGGGGCCAACGTCCTGACTTTC.

The genes are TRBV4-1 and TRBJ2-1; 8 nucleotides align to TRBD1. Germline assignment: CDR1 MGHRA and CDR2 YSYEKL. With V trimmed by 1 base and J by 8 bases, 10 bases remained unmatched. CDR3 length: 16 residues. The CDR3 protein is CASSQGVGQERDEQFF. CDR3 DNA sequence: TGCGCCAGCAGCCAAGGGGTGGGACAGGAGAGGGATGAGCAGTTCTTC.

As regards this clone: The sample contains more than one DNA sequence encoding this CDR3. This CDR3 is CASSSTANYGYTF. The DNA of the CDR3 is TGTGCCAGCAGCTCGACAGCTAACTATGGCTACACCTTC. J is TRBJ1-2 and V is TRBV7-9, with D possibly TRBD1 on 5 matching bases. The V gene's germline CDR1 is SEHNR and CDR2 FQNEAQ (reference sequence). V shed 4 bases and J shed 0 bases, with 6 bases lying between them. The CDR3 totals 13 residues. Drawing the rest from reference TRBV7-9 and TRBJ1-2, the complete variable domain is DTGVSQNPRHKITKRGQNVTFRCDPISEHNRLYWYRQTLGQGPEFLTYFQNEAQLEKSRLLSDRFSAERPKGSFSTLEIQRTEQGDSAMYLCASSSTANYGYTFGSGTRLTVV.

This sequence joins TRBV5-1 and TRBJ1-1; tentative D call: TRBD1 (5 bases). Trimming left V 1 base short and J 3 bases short, with 13 bases between. The CDR3 loop spans 15 amino acids. Looked up from germline, CDR1 is SGHRS and CDR2 is YFSETQ. The CDR3 sequence is CASSLMGAGDTEAFF. The CDR3 nucleotides read TGCGCCAGCAGCTTGATGGGAGCGGGGGACACTGAAGCTTTCTTT.

This rearrangement joins TRBV5-1 to TRBJ2-7; the match to TRBD1 covers 8 bases. This CDR3 contains 12 residues. Germline V lookup: CDR1 SGHRS, CDR2 YFSETQ. V shed 4 bases, J shed 12 bases, and the junction held 9 bases outside the gene matches. The CDR3 is CASSPYRGVTYF. DNA for the CDR3: TGCGCCAGCAGCCCCTACAGGGGGGTAACGTACTTC. Complete variable domain (other parts from reference TRBV5-1 and TRBJ2-7): KAGVTQTPRYLIKTRGQQVTLSCSPISGHRSVSWYQQTPGQGLQFLFEYFSETQRNKGNFPGRFSGRQFSNSRSEMNVSTLELGDSALYLCASSPYRGVTYFGPGTRLTVT.

The V call is TRBV7-3, the J call TRBJ1-1; the match to TRBD1 covers 8 bases. This CDR3 comprises 14 residues. CDR1 is SGHTA, CDR2 FQGTGA, per germline. V was clipped by 5 bases and J by 2 bases; unmatched bases: 4. The CDR3 DNA sequence: TGTGCCAGCAGCCAGGGACAGGCCAACACTGAAGCTTTCTTT. It is translated as CASSQGQANTEAFF.

The chain carries TRBV19 and TRBJ1-5; D is perhaps TRBD1 (6 bases). Trimming took 3 bases from V and 1 from J, leaving 10 bases between them. The CDR3 sequence is 15 residues long. Germline V gene data show CDR1 as LNHDA and CDR2 as SQIVND (reference sequence). CDR3 nucleotide sequence: TGTGCCAGTAGTATCATGGGGGCGAGCAATCAGCCCCAGCATTTT. Amino acids: CASSIMGASNQPQHF.

The rearrangement links TRBV7-2 to TRBJ2-7; 9 bases map to TRBD2. The CDR3 covers 15 residues. Per germline, CDR1 SGHTA and CDR2 FQGNSA. V dropped 5 bases and J dropped 3; count of bases not matched to a gene: 8. The CDR3 spells CASSNSGGLYYEQYF. CDR3 nucleotides: TGTGCCAGCAGCAATAGCGGGGGCCTCTACTACGAGCAGTACTTC.

The rearrangement uses TRBV3-1 (or the pseudogene TRBV3-2) and TRBJ2-7, with TRBD2 matching over 7 bases. The CDR3 sequence is 14 residues long. Germline CDR1 is LGHDT and CDR2 is YNNKEL (reference sequence). V lost 2 bases to trimming and J lost 1 base; unmatched junction nucleotides: 2. The CDR3 loop is CASSQQGGSYEQYF. The CDR3 nucleotides read TGTGCCAGCAGCCAACAGGGAGGGTCCTACGAGCAGTACTTC.

The chain couples TRBV21-1 to TRBJ2-7; no check of the table's D call, TRBD2, against the DNA was made. TRBV21-1 is classified as a pseudogene. This CDR3 region has 15 residues. The CDR3 spells CASSILAGGPGEQYF. CDR3 coding DNA: TGTGCCAGCAGCATACTAGCGGGAGGGCCGGGAGAGCAGTACTTC.